This TCR beta chain was captured by sequencing in a study of blood T cells in healthy people across ages. Through a sample-barcoded 5' primer and a J-beta primer mix, a second PCR was run for roughly 6 to 11 cycles. TCRdb analysed the 5' RACE reads with MiXCR anew, one entry per CDR3 protein. The table lists some 1 million distinct CDR3 sequences, 35% to 55% of them singletons. This CDR3 is 15 amino acids long. Germline V lookup: CDR1 SEHNR, CDR2 FQNEAQ (reference sequence). V lost 0 bases to trimming and J lost 1 base, with 9 bases between them. This chain uses TRBV7-9 with TRBJ2-5; D unresolved. The sequence was obtained from a woman aged 60-75 years in good health. The specimen was blood. As DNA, the CDR3 is TGTGCCAGCAGCTTAGCACGAAAACCCCAAGAGACCCAGTACTTC. Translating it yields CASSLARKPQETQYF.